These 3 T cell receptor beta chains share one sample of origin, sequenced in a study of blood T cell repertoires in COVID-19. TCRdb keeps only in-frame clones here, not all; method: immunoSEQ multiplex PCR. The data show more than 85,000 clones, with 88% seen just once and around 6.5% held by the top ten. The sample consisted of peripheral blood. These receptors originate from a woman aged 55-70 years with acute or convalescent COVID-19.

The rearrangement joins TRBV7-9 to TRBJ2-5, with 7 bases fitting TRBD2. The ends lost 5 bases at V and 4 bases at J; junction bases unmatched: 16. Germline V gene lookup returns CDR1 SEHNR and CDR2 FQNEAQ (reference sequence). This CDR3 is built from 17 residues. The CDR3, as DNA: TGTGCCAGCAGCCCCCCCTTACCTCTAGCGGCGTTAGAGACCCAGTACTTC. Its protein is CASSPPLPLAALETQYF.

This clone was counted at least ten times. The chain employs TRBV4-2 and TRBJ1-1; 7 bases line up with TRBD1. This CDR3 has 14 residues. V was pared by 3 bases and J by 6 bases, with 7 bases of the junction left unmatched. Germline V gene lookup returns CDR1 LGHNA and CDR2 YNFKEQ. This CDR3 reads CASSHSTGDAEAFF. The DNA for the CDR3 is TGTGCCAGCAGCCACTCAACAGGGGACGCTGAAGCTTTCTTT.

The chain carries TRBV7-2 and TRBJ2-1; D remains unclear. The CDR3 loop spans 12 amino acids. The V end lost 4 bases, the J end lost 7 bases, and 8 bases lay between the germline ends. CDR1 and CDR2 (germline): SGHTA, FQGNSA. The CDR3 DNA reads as TGTGCCAGCAGCTATCCGCGGAATGAGCAGTTCTTC. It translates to CASSYPRNEQFF.